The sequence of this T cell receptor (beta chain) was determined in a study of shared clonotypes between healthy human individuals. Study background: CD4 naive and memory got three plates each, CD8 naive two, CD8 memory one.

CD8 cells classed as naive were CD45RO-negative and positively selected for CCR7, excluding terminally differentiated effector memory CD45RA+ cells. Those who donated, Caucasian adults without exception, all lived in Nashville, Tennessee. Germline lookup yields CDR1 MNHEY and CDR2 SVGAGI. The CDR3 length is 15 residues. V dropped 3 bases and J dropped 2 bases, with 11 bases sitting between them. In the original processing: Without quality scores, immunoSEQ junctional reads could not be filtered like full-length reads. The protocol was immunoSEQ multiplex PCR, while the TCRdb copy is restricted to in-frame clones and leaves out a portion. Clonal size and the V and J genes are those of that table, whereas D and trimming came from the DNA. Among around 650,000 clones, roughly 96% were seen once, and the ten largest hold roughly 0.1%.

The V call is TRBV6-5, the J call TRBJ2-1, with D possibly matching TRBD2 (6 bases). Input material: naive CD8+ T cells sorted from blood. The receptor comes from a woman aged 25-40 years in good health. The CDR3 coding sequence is TGTGCCAGCAGTTATGGCGGGAACACCTACAATGAGCAGTTCTTC. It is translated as CASSYGGNTYNEQFF.